This T cell receptor beta chain was recorded in a study of technical replicates of blood from four donors. Sequenced by immunoSEQ multiplex PCR; TCRdb stores in-frame clones only, minus some. Of around 54,000 clones in the sample, roughly 95% were seen once. The germline CDR1 and CDR2 sequences are SQVTM and ANQGSEA. Trimming removed 6 bases from V and 0 bases from J, with 11 bases in between. The CDR3 has 13 residues. The sequence was collected from a human donor in good health. The V call is TRBV29-1, the J call TRBJ1-1, with D possibly matching TRBD1 (6 bases). The specimen sequenced was T cells isolated from PBMCs. CDR3 region: CSVRQDMNTEAFF. In DNA form, the CDR3 reads TGCAGCGTCAGACAGGATATGAACACTGAAGCTTTCTTT.